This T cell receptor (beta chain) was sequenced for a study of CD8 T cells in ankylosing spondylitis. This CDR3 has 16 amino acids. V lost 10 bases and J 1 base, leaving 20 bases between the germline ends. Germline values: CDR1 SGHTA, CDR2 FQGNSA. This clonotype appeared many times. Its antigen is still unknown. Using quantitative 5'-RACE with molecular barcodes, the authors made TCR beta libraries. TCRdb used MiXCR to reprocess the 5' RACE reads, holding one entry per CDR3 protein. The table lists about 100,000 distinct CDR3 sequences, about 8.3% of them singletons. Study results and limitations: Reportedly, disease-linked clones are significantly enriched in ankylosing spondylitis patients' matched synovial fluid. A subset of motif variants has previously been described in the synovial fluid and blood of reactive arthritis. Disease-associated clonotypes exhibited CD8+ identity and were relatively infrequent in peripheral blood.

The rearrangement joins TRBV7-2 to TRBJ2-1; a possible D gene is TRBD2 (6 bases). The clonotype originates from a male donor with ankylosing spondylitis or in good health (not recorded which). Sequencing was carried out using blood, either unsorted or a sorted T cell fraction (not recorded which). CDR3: CAIRKGLFLSYNEQFF. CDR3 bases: TGTGCCATCAGGAAGGGACTTTTTCTATCCTACAATGAGCAGTTCTTC.